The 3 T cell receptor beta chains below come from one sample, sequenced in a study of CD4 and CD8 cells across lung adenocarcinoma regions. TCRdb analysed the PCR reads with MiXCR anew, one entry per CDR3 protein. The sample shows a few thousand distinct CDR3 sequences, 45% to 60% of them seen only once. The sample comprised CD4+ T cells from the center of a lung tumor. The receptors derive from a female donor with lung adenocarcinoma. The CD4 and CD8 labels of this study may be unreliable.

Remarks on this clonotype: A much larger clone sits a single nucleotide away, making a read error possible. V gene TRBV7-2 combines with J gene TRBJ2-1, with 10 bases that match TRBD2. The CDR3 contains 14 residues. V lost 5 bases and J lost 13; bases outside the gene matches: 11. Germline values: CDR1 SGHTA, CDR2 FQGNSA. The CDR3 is CASSKGAGGGGQFF. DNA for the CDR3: TGTGCCAGCAGCAAAGGAGCGGGGGGGGGGGGCCAGTTCTTC.

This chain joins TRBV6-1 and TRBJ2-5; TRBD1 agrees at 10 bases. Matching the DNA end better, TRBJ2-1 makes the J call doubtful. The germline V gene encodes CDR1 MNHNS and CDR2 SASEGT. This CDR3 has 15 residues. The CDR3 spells CASTLSSTGGKTQFF. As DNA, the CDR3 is TGTGCCAGCACCCTCTCGTCGACAGGGGGCAAGACCCAGTTCTTC.

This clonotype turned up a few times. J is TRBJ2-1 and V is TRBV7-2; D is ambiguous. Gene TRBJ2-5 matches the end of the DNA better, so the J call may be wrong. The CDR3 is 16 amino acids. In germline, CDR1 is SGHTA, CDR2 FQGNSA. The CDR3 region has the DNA TGTGCCAGCAGCTTAGATGCCACCACCTCGCGGGAGACCCAGTACTTC. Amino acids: CASSLDATTSRETQYF.